This T cell receptor (beta chain) was recorded in a study of blood T cell repertoires in COVID-19. TCRdb keeps only in-frame clones here, not all; method: immunoSEQ multiplex PCR. The sample shows a few hundred thousand clones, approximately 86% of them seen only once. Clinical history as reported by participants underpinned cohort assignment. The source material was PBMCs or T cells enriched from blood (not recorded which). The source is a woman aged 40-49 years with acute COVID-19.

In nucleotides, the CDR3 is TGTGCCACCAGTGGGGCCGGGACAGGGGGAGGCTATGGCTACACCTTC. Translated: CATSGAGTGGGYGYTF. The V call is TRBV24-1, the J call TRBJ1-2; 11 nucleotides agree with TRBD1. The V gene's germline CDR1 is KGHDR and CDR2 SFDVKD. Germline trimming cut 5 bases from V and 4 bases from J; bases unmatched to any gene: 8. This CDR3 comprises 16 residues.